This TCR beta chain was observed in a study of cytomegalovirus exposure and HLA in healthy donors (TCRdb year 2017). Study-level background: An earlier analysis of around 600 of the donors reported approximately 300 Gb of sequence data and around 120 million unique TCR beta sequences from some 180 million T cells. Approximately 300 gigabases of sequencing data and around 85 million unique TCR sequences made up an early release that covered under 750 HLA-typed donors. Of the 398 genotyped donors, around 81% fell in the genetic ancestry cluster associated with self-reported Caucasian donors. The study was designed to test whether signatures of past pathogen exposure could be identified by cataloging public T cell receptors. The study profiled the T cell repertoires of 500 to 800 subjects by immunosequencing and related them to cytomegalovirus serostatus. In addition to the first cohort of approximately 670 subjects, a separate validation cohort of 130 or so different subjects was used. The study combined high-throughput TCR immunosequencing, statistical association of individual TCRs with disease status, and machine learning to predict cytomegalovirus infection status. In a later analysis, previously published TCR beta repertoires from 600 to 850 donors were re-analyzed and high-resolution HLA genotyping was added so that TCR occurrence patterns could be studied. Rather than drawing on any new phenotypic data, the later analysis identified candidate immune exposures from TCR beta sequences and the way those sequences occurred across donors. An earlier analysis of a few hundred of the donors applied high-throughput TCR beta sequencing to assess whether each TCR beta V gene segment acted as functional or pseudogenic. Donor age, sex, ethnicity and CMV serostatus were compiled together with the repertoire data. A later genetic analysis used genome-wide SNP genotypes for 398 of the 666 donors, treating that subset as a discovery cohort. Every repertoire in the discovery cohort had been generated on one and the same sequencing platform. Class I and class II HLA loci were covered by the typing at four-digit resolution. Typing coverage differed by locus: A, B, C, DRB1 and DQB1 were typed in roughly 620-640 donors, DQA1 in about 550, DPA1 in 600 to 610, and DPB1 in 472. Several DR-DQ haplotypes were handled as single units for association and clustering because linkage in the cohort was strong. Across 300 to 400 genotyped donors of the cohort, an average of about 200,000 unique TCR beta nucleotide sequences per donor were sequenced, and approximately 17% of those sequences were non-productive.

Study-level results and caveats: A later analysis found that most CMV-associated TCR beta chains appeared HLA-restricted, with HLA associations seemingly driven largely by CMV exposure. Some IMGT-functional V segments, including TRBV6-2 and TRBV6-3, could not be told apart with the 87-base-pair reads, so those segments were excluded. A further reported finding was that TCR beta sequences accurately predicted the HLA-A and HLA-B alleles for most subjects in the first cohort. Because HLA typing was missing for some donors at each locus, association tests included only the typed subset. It was suggested by the authors that the approach could potentially be generalized to other disease states and immunological phenotypes. At a false discovery rate of 0.05, a later analysis linked about 16,000 TCR beta sequences to specific HLA alleles. Assigning TCR associations to individual alleles was difficult when HLA alleles, especially DR and DQ, strongly co-occurred. In a later analysis, TCR association rates were found to vary across HLA loci, with the most associated TCRs seen for DRB1 alleles and the fewest for HLA-C alleles. Cytomegalovirus status was reported to be diagnosed by the classifier with high specificity and sensitivity in both the original and validation cohorts. Compared with the roughly 670-donor mean, donors in an Asian-associated ancestry cluster had fewer N-insertions in productive TCRs, according to a later genetic analysis. Several of the top co-occurrence clusters appeared to be linked to parvovirus B19, influenza, CMV and Epstein-Barr virus, according to a later analysis. Over 15 rarely observed V segments, including chromosome 9 orphons, were excluded from the earlier analysis of approximately 500 of the donors because counts were too low. Correlated functional status among segregating V segments might be attributable to linkage disequilibrium, but an unknown experimental factor could not be ruled out. In an earlier analysis of approximately 590 of the donors, most TCR beta V segments appeared in productive rearrangements about 87% or about 30% of the time, broadly matching IMGT annotations. Across donors, most TCR sequences were observed very rarely, whereas some public TCRs were present in many individuals. In vitro tests confirmed that three of the cytomegalovirus-associated TCR beta chains recognize cytomegalovirus antigens. CMV serostatus was the only immune exposure information available for the cohort. A cluster of highly shared sequence variants was judged likely to be a technical artifact of the sequencing pipeline. The study gave a list of 150 to 200 TCR beta chains associated with cytomegalovirus. Only TCR beta chains were sequenced in this cohort, and the absence of alpha or paired-chain data limited detectable features. An association between a missense DCLRE1C variant and V-gene and J-gene trimming of TCR beta chains was found in a later genetic analysis and replicated in an independent cohort. Sequencing depth was assumed to be roughly uniform across donors in the presence/absence analyses, though that assumption may not hold. In a later analysis, HLA-associated TCR beta chains showed more clonal expansion and lower generation probabilities than non-associated chains that were equally common.

The table lists this clone with a few counts. The target of this receptor is not known. No clone much larger than this one lies a single base away; base qualities are absent. The cohort consisted of more than 650 healthy bone marrow donors. At the time of sampling, every cohort member was nominally healthy, though immune exposures that went unrecorded were likely present. The donor was CMV seronegative and was included in the group of a few hundred seronegative cohort members. Every donor gave a peripheral blood sample, and the peripheral blood mononuclear cells from that sample were used for TCR beta sequencing. The Qiagen DNeasy Blood Extraction Kit was used to extract genomic DNA from the blood cell samples. CDR3 length: 15 amino acids, cysteine to phenylalanine. Just CDR3 DNA is preserved here, 45 bases in frame from base 1. Between the V and J ends, shortened by 4 bases and 0 bases respectively, the junction contains 11 bases. As encoded in the germline V gene, CDR1 is SGDLS while CDR2 is YYNGEE.

Library construction relied on the immunoSEQ multiplex PCR assay. For the multiplex PCR, a mixture combining 60 forward primers for TCR Vbeta segments and 13 reverse primers for TCR Jbeta segments was used. The CDR3 region of rearranged TCR beta genes was amplified from genomic DNA by a multiplex PCR assay. The amplified TCR beta libraries were sequenced on the Illumina HiSeq System as 87-base-pair reads. As for the original processing: In a later analysis, some 80 million unique TCR beta chains were counted across the approximately 670 repertoires, and roughly 10 million of these chains were shared by at least two donors. Raw reads were error-corrected and collapsed into unique sequences with a nearest-neighbor algorithm that merged closely related sequences to remove PCR and sequencing errors. V, D and J gene segments were assigned by aligning CDR3 sequences to IMGT reference sequences. For a sequence to be retained, a match of at least six nucleotides was required to both a V gene segment and a J gene segment. Rearrangements were classified as productive when the CDR3 lacked stop codons and remained in frame with V and J, and all other rearrangements were classified as non-productive. Following IMGT convention, CDR3 was defined as the stretch from the second conserved V-encoded cysteine up to the conserved J-encoded phenylalanine. The earlier analysis of fewer than 700 of the donors excluded sequences that lacked an unambiguous match to a single V gene segment. In an earlier analysis of a few hundred of the donors, V segments were called functional above 56.7% productive rearrangements and were called segregating when the between-donor standard deviation exceeded 5%. A statistical classification framework was developed to diagnose cytomegalovirus status using the catalog of TCR beta chain sequences. In a later analysis, V and J genes were assigned by comparing TCR nucleotide sequences against IMGT/GENE-DB human TR gene sequences. The TCRdist pipeline was used in a later analysis to assign CDR3 sequences and most-parsimonious VDJ recombination scenarios. A later analysis defined each TCR beta chain by its CDR3 amino acid sequence plus V-gene family, and excluded reads lacking a unique V-gene family. As a way to deal with suspected cross-contamination and a sequencing artifact, a later analysis dropped more than 500 nucleotide sequences that were highly shared and had low generation probability. A later analysis calculated a clonal expansion index for each public chain from normalized within-repertoire ranks of inferred template counts. In a later analysis, generation probabilities were computed with a VDJ recombination model fitted to out-of-frame rearrangements, and the resulting probabilities were checked against IGoR. In a later analysis, TCR-TCR, TCR-HLA and TCR-CMV co-occurrence was scored with hypergeometric tests, and a repertoire-size bias correction was applied to TCR pairs. In a later analysis, false discovery rates were estimated by permuting HLA or CMV assignments 20 times. A later analysis grouped co-occurring TCRs with DBSCAN, adding TCRdist sequence similarity when clustering within HLA-allele-positive subsets. Co-occurrence clustering excluded repertoires with fewer than 30,000 or more than 120,000 public chains, plus five with anomalous nucleotide sharing. In its TCRdb copy, this immuneACCESS table keeps in-frame sequences only and misses some clones. Where compared with another copy, unresolved V genes explain less than half of these, and the others have no known cause. That table gives V, J and clone size, and the DNA gave D and trimming. The sample includes some 150,000 clones, with roughly 80% observed a single time. Approximately 4% of the sample rests with the top ten.

The source material was PBMCs. This receptor chain uses TRBV9 and TRBJ2-1; the D gene identity is not certain. This TCR was sampled from a woman aged 40 to 50 in good health and CMV-seronegative. CDR3 reads: CASSPGGNSYNEQFF. The nucleotide sequence is given as TGTGCCAGCAGCCCCGGCGGTAACTCCTACAATGAGCAGTTCTTC.